This T cell receptor beta chain was profiled in a study of blood T cell repertoires in COVID-19. The protocol was immunoSEQ multiplex PCR, while the TCRdb copy is restricted to in-frame clones and leaves out a portion. The sample records some 42,000 clones, approximately 91% being singletons. V lost 10 bases and J lost 0, with 13 bases in between. From germline, CDR1 is LNHDA and CDR2 SQIVND (reference sequence). The CDR3 loop spans 15 amino acids. The chain combines TRBV19 with TRBJ2-6, with a weak D call TRBD1 (7 bases). The sequenced sample was peripheral blood. The clonotype originates from a human donor in a cohort sampled during active COVID-19. The CDR3 reads CATGGSLSGANVLTF. The CDR3 nucleotides read TGTGCCACAGGGGGGAGCCTCTCTGGGGCCAACGTCCTGACTTTC.